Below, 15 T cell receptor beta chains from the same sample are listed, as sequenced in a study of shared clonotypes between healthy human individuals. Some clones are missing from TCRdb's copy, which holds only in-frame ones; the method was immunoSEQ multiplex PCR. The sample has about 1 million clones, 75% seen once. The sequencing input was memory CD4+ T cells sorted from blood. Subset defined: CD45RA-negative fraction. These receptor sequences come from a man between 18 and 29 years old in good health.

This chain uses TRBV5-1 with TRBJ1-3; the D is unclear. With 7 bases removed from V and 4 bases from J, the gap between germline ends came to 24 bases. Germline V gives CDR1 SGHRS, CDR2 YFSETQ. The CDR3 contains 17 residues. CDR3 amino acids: CASRPGLPTLLGNTIYF. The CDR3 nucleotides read TGCGCCAGCCGCCCCGGGCTTCCGACTCTCTTAGGAAACACCATATATTTT.

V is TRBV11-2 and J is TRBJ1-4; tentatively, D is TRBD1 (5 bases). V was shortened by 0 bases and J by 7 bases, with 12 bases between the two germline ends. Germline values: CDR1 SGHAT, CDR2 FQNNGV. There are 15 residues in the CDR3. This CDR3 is CASSLDLTGAEKLFF. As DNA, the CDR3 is TGTGCCAGCAGCTTAGATCTAACAGGCGCTGAAAAACTGTTTTTT.

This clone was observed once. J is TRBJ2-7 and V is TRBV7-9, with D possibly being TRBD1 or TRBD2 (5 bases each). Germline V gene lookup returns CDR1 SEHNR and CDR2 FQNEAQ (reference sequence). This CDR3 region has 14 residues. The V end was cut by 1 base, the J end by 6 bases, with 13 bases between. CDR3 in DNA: TGTGCCAGCAGCTTAGGATCGGGGCAGCGCGAGCAGTACTTC. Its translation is CASSLGSGQREQYF.

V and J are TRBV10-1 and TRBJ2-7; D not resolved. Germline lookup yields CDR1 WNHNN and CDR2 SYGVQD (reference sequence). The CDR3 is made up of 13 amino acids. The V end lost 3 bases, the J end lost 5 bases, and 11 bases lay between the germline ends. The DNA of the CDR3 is TGCGCCAGCAGTGAAAGCCAGTCGAACGAGCAGTACTTC. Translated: CASSESQSNEQYF.

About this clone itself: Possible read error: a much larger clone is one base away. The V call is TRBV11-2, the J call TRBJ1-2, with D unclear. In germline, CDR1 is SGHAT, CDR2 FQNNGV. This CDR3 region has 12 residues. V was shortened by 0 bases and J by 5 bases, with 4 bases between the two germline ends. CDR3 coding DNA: TGTGCCAGCAGCTTAGATGGGTATGGCTACACCTTC. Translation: CASSLDGYGYTF.

CDR3 protein: CASSNTPGQKVRANVLTF. As DNA, the CDR3 is TGTGCCAGTAGTAATACTCCGGGACAGAAGGTCAGGGCCAACGTCCTGACTTTC. The chain joins TRBV19 to TRBJ2-6; TRBD1 agrees at 7 bases. Germline V lookup: CDR1 LNHDA, CDR2 SQIVND (reference sequence). The V and J ends lost 4 bases and 5 bases, in that order; junction bases with no gene match: 14. The CDR3 consists of 18 residues.

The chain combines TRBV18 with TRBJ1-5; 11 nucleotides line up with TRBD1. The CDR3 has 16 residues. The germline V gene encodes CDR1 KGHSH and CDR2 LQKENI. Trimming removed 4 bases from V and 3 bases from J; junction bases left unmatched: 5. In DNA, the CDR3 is TGTGCCAGCTCACACCGGGACAGGGGGTACAATCAGCCCCAGCATTTT. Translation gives CASSHRDRGYNQPQHF.

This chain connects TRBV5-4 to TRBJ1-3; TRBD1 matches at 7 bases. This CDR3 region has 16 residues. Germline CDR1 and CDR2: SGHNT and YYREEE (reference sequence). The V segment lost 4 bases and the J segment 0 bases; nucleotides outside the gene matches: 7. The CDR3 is CASSAGQPNSGNTIYF. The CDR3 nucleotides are TGTGCCAGCAGCGCGGGACAGCCTAACTCTGGAAACACCATATATTTT.

CDR3 sequence reads: CAIRPAGAGVSSYEQYF. The CDR3 DNA sequence: TGTGCCATCAGACCGGCGGGGGCCGGGGTTAGCTCCTACGAGCAGTACTTC. V is TRBV10-3 and J is TRBJ2-7; tentatively, D is TRBD2 (7 bases). Looked up from germline, CDR1 is ENHRY and CDR2 is SYGVKD. The CDR3 runs 17 residues. Trimming stripped 6 bases from V and 0 bases from J, with 21 bases between.

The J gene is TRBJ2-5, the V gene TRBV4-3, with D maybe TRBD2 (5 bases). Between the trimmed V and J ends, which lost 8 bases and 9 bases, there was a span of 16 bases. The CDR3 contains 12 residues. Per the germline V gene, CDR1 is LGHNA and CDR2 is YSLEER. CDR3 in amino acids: CASGSPVGPQYF. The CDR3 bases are TGCGCCAGCGGGAGCCCGGTGGGCCCCCAGTACTTC.

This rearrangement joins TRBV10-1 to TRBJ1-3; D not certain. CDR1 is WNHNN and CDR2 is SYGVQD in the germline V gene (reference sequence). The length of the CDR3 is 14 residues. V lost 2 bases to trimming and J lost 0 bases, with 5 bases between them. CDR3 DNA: TGCGCCAGCAGTGAGGCAGGCTCTGGAAACACCATATATTTT. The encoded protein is CASSEAGSGNTIYF.

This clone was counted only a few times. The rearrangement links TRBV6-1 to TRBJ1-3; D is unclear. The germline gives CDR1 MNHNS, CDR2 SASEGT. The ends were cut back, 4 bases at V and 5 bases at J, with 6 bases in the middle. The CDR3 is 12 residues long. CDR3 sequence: CASSVSRNTIYF. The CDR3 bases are TGTGCCAGCAGTGTATCAAGAAACACCATATATTTT.

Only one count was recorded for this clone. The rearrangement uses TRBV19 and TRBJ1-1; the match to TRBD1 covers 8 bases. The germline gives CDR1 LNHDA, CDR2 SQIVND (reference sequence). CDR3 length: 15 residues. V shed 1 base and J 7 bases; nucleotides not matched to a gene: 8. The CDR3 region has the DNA TGTGCCAGTAGTATAGGTCTGACAGGGGCGGATGAAGCTTTCTTT. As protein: CASSIGLTGADEAFF.

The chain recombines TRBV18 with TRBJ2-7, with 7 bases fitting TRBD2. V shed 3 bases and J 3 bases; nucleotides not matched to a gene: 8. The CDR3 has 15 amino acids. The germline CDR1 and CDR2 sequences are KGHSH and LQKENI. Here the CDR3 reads CASSPLGGDVYEQYF. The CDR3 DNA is TGTGCCAGCTCACCCTTGGGGGGGGACGTCTACGAGCAGTACTTC.

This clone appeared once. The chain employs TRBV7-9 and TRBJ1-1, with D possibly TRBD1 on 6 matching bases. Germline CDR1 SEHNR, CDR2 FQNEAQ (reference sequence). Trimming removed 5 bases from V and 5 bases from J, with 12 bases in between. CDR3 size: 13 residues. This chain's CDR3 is CASSKQGYTEAFF. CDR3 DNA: TGTGCCAGCAGCAAACAGGGATATACTGAAGCTTTCTTT. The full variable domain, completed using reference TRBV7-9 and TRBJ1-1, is DTGVSQNPRHKITKRGQNVTFRCDPISEHNRLYWYRQTLGQGPEFLTYFQNEAQLEKSRLLSDRFSAERPKGSFSTLEIQRTEQGDSAMYLCASSKQGYTEAFFGQGTRLTVV.